This section outlines one T cell receptor (beta chain) sequence together with its context. The CDR3 runs 15 residues. The germline V gene encodes CDR1 MNHEY and CDR2 SVGAGI. The trim removed 2 bases at V and 2 bases at J, leaving 5 bases unmatched. The sample's treatment: around 19 received Ad26.COV2.S at low or high dose, single or two shots; about five received placebo; per-sample allocation not given. Repertoires come from day 63 after the first vaccine or placebo injection. Boston hosted the donor, who was an adult aged 18-55 years. This entry belongs to a study of Ad26.COV2.S vaccination and SARS-CoV-2 variants. TCRdb's copy holds only in-frame clones and misses some; the assay was immunoSEQ multiplex PCR. Of nearly 400,000 clones listed, approximately 90% are singletons.

The chain is built from TRBV6-5 and TRBJ2-7, with TRBD2 matching over 8 bases. The sequence came from a person between 18 and 65 years old who received the Ad26.COV2.S COVID-19 vaccine or a placebo. The starting material was peripheral blood, obtained in a trial of Ad26.COV2.S vaccine versus placebo. CDR3 sequence: CASSYVPGGAYEQYF. The CDR3 DNA is TGTGCCAGCAGTTACGTCCCCGGGGGGGCCTACGAGCAGTACTTC.